Below, one TCR beta chain is given with its context. The junction and the germline gene differ at one end; a read error may be behind it. CDR3 length equals 16 residues. Germline V lookup: CDR1 KGHDR, CDR2 SFDVKD. The source of the sample is a study of blood T cells in healthy people across ages. A second PCR of about 7 to 11 cycles used a sample-barcoded 5' primer and a J-beta primer mix. One entry per CDR3 protein, called by TCRdb with MiXCR from the 5' RACE reads. The data contain 1.5 million to 2 million distinct CDR3 sequences, around half of them seen just once; the ten biggest clones take up approximately 2.1%.

This TCR was sampled from a middle-aged woman in good health. The sequencing input was blood. This sequence joins TRBV24-1 and TRBJ2-6; perhaps TRBD1 as D (6 bases). The DNA of the CDR3 is TGTGCCACCATTGATTTGGGGGCTTCTGGGGCCAACGTCCTGACTTTC. Protein sequence: CATIDLGASGANVLTF.